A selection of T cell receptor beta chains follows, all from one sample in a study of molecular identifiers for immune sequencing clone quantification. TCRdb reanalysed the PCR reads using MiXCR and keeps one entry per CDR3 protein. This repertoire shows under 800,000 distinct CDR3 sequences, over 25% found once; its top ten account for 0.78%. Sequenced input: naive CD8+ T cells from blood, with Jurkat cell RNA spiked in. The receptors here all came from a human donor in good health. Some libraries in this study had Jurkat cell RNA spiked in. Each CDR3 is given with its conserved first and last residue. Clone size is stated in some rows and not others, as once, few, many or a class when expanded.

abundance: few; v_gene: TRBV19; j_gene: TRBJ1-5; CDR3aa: CASSSTTGRYSNQPQHF
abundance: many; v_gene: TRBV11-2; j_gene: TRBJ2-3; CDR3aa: CASSSPHSTGITDTQYF
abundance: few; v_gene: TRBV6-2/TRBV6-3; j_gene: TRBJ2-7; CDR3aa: CASSSLLAGGLEQYF
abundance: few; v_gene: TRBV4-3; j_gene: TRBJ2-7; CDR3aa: CASSPGISSYEQYF
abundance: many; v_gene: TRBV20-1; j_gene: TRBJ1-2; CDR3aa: CSAGQPDSYGYTF
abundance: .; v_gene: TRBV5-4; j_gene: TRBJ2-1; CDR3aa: CASRPGLAGGNEQFF
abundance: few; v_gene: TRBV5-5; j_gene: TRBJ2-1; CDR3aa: CASSRPDRNEQFF
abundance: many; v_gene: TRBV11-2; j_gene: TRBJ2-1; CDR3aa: CASSSGLAGGQTNEQFF
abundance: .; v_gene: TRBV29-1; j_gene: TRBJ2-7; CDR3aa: CSVMGDYEQYF
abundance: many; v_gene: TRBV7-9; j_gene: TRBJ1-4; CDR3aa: CASSFGPGQGDEKLFF
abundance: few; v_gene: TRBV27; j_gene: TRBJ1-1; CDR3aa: CASSLIGQNTEAFF
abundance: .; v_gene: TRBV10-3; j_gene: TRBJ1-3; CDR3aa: CAISKEGSGNTIYF
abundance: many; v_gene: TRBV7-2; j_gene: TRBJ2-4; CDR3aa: CASSPPGGLAKNIQYF
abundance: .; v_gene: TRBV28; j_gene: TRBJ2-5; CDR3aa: CASSSSSEAQETQYF
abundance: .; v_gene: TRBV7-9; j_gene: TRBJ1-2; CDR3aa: CAGSLGSGSPSNYGYTF
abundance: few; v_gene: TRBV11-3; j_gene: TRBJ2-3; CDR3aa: CASSSGPRTGYRTDTQYF
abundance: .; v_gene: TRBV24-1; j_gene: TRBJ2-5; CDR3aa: CATSDTTRRIQETQYF
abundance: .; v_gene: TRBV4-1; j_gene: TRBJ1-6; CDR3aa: CASSQEGQDFFQPLHF
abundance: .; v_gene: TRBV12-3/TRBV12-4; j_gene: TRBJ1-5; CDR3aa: CASGTGGVPQPQHF
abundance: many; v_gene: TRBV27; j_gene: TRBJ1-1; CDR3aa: CASSFLGGEAFF
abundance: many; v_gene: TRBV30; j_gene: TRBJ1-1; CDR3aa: CAWSAGDYTEAFF
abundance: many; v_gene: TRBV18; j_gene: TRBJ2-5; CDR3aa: CASSATFNRAQETQYF
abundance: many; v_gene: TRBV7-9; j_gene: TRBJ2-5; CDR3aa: CASSLVQETQYF
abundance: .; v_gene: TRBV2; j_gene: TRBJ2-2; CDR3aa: CASSPTSGYTGELSF
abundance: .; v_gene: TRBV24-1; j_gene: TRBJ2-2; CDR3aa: CATSPGGAGELCF
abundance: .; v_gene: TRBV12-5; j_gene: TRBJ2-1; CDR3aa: CASGLLVAPNEQFF
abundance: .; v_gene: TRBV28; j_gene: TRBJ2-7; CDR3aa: CASSSQGAVYGQYF
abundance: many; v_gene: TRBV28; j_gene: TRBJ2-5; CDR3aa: CASSLLLGQGETQYF
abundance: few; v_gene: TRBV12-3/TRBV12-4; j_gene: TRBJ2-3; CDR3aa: CASRGGDFDTDTQYF
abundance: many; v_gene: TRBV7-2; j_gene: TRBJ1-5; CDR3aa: CASSFQLGNQPQHF
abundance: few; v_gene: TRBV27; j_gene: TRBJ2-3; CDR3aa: CASSLGASPKADTQYF
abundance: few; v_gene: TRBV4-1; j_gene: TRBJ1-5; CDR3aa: CASSQTFGQGVQPQHF
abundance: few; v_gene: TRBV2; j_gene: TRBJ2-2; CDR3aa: CASSDIVRITSNTGELFF